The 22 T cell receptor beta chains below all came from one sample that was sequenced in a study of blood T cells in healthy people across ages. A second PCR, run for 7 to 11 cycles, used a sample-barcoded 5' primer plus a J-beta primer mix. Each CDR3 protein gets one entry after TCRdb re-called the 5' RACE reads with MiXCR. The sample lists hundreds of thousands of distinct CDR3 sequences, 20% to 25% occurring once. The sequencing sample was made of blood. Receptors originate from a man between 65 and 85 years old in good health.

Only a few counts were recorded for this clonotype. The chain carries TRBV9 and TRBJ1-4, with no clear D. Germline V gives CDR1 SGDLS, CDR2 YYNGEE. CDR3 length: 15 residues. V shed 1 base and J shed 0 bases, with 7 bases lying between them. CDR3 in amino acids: CASSVQATTNEKLFF. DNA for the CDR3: TGTGCCAGCAGCGTACAGGCGACAACTAATGAAAAACTGTTTTTT.

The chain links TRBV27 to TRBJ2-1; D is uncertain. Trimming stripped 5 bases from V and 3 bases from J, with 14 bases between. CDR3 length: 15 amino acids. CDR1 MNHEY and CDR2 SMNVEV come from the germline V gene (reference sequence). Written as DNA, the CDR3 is TGTGCCAGCAGTCCGGACCCTAGAGACTACAATGAGCAGTTCTTC. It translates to CASSPDPRDYNEQFF.

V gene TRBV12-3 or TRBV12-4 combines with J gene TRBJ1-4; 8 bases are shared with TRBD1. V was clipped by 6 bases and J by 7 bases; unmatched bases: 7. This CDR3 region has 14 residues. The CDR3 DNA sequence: TGTGCCAGCAGAGTTGACAGGGGTGGTGAAAAACTGTTTTTT. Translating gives CASRVDRGGEKLFF.

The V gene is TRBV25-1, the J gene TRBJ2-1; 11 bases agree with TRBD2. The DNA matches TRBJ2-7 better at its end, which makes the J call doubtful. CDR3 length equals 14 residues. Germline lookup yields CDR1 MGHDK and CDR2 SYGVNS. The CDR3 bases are TGTGCCAGCAGGGGGACTAGCGGACACTACGAGCAGTACTTC. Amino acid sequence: CASRGTSGHYEQYF.

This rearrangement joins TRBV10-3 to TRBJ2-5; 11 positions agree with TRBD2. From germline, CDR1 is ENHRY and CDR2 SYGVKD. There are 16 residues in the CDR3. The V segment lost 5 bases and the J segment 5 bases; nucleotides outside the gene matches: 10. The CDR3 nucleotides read TGTGCCATCAGTAAGAACGTCGGGACTAGCGGCGAGACCCAGTACTTC. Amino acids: CAISKNVGTSGETQYF.

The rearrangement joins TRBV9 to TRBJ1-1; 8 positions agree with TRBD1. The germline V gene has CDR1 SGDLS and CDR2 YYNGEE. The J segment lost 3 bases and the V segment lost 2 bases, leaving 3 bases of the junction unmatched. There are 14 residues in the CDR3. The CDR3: CASSVTGEDTEAFF. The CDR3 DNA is TGTGCCAGCAGCGTGACAGGGGAGGACACTGAAGCTTTCTTT. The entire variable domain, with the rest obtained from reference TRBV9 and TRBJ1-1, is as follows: DSGVTQTPKHLITATGQRVTLRCSPRSGDLSVYWYQQSLDQGLQFLIQYYNGEERAKGNILERFSAQQFPDLHSELNLSSLELGDSALYFCASSVTGEDTEAFFGQGTRLTVV.

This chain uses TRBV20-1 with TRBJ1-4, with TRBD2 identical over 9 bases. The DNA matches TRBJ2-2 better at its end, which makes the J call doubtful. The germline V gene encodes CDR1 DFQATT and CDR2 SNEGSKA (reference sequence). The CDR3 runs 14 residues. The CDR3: CSARDSGRGGELFF. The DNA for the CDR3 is TGCAGTGCTAGAGATAGCGGGAGAGGCGGGGAGCTGTTTTTT.

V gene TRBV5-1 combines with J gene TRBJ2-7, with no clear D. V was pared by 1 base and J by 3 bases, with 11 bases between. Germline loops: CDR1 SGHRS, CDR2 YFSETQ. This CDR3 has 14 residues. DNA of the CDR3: TGCGCCAGCAGCTTGCCGATAGGAAGCTACGAGCAGTACTTC. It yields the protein CASSLPIGSYEQYF.

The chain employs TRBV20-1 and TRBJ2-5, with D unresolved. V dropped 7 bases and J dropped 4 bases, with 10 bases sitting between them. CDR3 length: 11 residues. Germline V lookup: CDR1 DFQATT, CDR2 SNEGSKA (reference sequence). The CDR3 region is CSVVRAETQYF. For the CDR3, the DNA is TGCAGTGTTGTTCGGGCAGAGACCCAGTACTTC.

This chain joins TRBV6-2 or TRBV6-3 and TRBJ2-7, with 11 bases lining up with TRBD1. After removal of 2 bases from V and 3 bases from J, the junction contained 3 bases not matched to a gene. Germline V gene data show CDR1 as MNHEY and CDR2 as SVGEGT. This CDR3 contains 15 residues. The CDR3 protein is CASSYPGQGDYEQYF. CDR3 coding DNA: TGTGCCAGCAGTTACCCGGGACAGGGGGACTACGAGCAGTACTTC.

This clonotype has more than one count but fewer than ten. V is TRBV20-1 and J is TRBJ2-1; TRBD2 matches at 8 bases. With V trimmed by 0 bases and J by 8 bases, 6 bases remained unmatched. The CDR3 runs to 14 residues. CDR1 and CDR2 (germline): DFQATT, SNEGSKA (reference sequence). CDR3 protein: CSAREASGRYEQFF. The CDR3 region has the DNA TGCAGTGCTAGAGAAGCTAGCGGGCGCTATGAGCAGTTCTTC.

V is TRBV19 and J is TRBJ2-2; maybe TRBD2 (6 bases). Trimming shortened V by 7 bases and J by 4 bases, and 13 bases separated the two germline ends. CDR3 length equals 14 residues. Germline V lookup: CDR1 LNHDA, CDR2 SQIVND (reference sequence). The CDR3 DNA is TGTGCCAGTACCCGGTGGGGGGTCACCGGGGAGCTGTTTTTT. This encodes CASTRWGVTGELFF.

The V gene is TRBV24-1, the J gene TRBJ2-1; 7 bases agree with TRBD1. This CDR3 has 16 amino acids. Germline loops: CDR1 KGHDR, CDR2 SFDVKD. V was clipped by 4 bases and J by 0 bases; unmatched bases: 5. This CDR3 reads CATSDQNRGSYNEQFF. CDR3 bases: TGTGCCACCAGTGACCAAAACAGGGGCTCCTACAATGAGCAGTTCTTC.

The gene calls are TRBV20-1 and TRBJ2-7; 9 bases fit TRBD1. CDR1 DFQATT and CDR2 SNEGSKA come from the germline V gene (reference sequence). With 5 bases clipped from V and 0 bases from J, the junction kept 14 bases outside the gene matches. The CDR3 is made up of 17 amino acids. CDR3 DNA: TGCAGTGCTGCCCCGGGACAGGGTGGAACTAGCTCCTACGAGCAGTACTTC. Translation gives CSAAPGQGGTSSYEQYF.

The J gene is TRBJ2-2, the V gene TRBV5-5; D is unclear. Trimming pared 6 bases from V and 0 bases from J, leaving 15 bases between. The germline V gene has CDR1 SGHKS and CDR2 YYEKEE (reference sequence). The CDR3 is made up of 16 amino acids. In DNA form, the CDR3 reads TGTGCCAGCACCGAAGAATGGCGGTCGAACACCGGGGAGCTGTTTTTT. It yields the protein CASTEEWRSNTGELFF. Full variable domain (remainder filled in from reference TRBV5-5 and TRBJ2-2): DAGVTQSPTHLIKTRGQQVTLRCSPISGHKSVSWYQQVLGQGPQFIFQYYEKEERGRGNFPDRFSARQFPNYSSELNVNALLLGDSALYLCASTEEWRSNTGELFFGEGSRLTVL.

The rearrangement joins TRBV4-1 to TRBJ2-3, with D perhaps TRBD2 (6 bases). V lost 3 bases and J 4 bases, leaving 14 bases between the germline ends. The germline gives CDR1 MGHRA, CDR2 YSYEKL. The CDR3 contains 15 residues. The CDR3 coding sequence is TGCGCCAGCAGCCACACGGGGGAGACGGCAGATACGCAGTATTTT. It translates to CASSHTGETADTQYF.

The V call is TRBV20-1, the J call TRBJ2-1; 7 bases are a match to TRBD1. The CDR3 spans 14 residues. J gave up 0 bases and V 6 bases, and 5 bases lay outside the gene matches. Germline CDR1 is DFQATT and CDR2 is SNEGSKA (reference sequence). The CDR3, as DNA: TGCAGTGCGGGACAGTCCAGCTCCTACAATGAGCAGTTCTTC. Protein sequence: CSAGQSSSYNEQFF.

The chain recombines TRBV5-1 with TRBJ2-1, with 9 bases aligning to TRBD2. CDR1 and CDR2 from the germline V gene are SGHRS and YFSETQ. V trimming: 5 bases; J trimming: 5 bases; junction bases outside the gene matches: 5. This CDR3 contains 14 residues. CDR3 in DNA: TGCGCCAGCAGGCTTGGGACTAGCAACAATGAGCAGTTCTTC. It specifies CASRLGTSNNEQFF.

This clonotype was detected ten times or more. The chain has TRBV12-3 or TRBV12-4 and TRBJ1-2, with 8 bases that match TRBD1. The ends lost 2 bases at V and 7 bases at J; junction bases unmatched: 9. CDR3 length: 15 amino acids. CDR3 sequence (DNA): TGTGCCAGCAGTTTAACGGGCAGGGGGCTCGTTGGCTACACCTTC. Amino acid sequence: CASSLTGRGLVGYTF.

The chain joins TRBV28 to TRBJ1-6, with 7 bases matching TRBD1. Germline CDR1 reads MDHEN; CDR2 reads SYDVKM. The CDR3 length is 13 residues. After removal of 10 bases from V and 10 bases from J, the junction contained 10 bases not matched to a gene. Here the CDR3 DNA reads TGTGCCACCCAAAGACAGGGAGTGTCACCCCTCCACTTT. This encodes CATQRQGVSPLHF. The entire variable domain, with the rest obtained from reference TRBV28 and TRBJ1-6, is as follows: DVKVTQSSRYLVKRTGEKVFLECVQDMDHENMFWYRQDPGLGLRLIYFSYDVKMKEKGDIPEGYSVSREKKERFSLILESASTNQTSMYLCATQRQGVSPLHFGNGTRLTVT.

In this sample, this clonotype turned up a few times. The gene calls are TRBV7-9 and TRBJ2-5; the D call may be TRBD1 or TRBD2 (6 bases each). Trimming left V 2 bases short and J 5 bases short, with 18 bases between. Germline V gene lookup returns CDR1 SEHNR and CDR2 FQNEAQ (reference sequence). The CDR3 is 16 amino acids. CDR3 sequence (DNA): TGTGCCAGCAGCTTACCAGTACAGGGAGGACGCGAGACCCAGTACTTC. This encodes CASSLPVQGGRETQYF. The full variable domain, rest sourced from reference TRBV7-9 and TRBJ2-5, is DTGVSQNPRHKITKRGQNVTFRCDPISEHNRLYWYRQTLGQGPEFLTYFQNEAQLEKSRLLSDRFSAERPKGSFSTLEIQRTEQGDSAMYLCASSLPVQGGRETQYFGPGTRLLVL.

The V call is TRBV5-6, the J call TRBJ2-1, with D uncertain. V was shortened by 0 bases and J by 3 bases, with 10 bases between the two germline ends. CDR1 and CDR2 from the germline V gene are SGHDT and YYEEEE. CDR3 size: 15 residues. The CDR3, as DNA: TGTGCCAGCAGCTTGGGGTCTCTCCTCTACAATGAGCAGTTCTTC. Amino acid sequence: CASSLGSLLYNEQFF.